This T cell receptor beta chain was retrieved from a study of vaccination effects on CD4 cells after COVID-19. This clone was picked up a small number of times. Its cognate antigen is unknown. Antigen-specific CD4+ T cells were first expanded with viral peptide pools by the ViraFEST assay and only then sequenced. With about ten days of culture completed, CD4+ T cells were isolated. Infection with SARS-CoV-2 occurred in the person between March and December 2020, and PCR confirmed it. Repertoires were generated with immunoSEQ multiplex PCR, while TCRdb's copy carries only in-frame clones and drops some. The sample yields tens of thousands of clones, about two thirds seen once. The sample consisted of CD4+ T cells from PBMCs cultured with HCoV-NL63 spike peptides, taken before COVID-19 vaccination. This clonotype originated in a human donor who had a prior SARS-CoV-2 infection.

CDR3 sequence reads: CASSAGEDEQYF. CDR3 in DNA: TGTGCCAGTAGTGCAGGGGAAGACGAGCAGTACTTC. V and J are TRBV19 and TRBJ2-7; maybe TRBD1 (6 bases). The CDR3 consists of 12 residues. V was pared by 5 bases and J by 5 bases, with 10 bases between. CDR1 is LNHDA and CDR2 is SQIVND in the germline V gene (reference sequence).